This T cell receptor (beta chain) was captured in a study of blood T cell repertoires in COVID-19. Looking at the study overall: COVID-19 samples from acute and convalescent phases originated in the United States, Italy and Spain.

Enrolled through a virtual design, the participants were between roughly 18 and 100 years of age and came from fewer than 30 US areas. Participants had their cohort set by participant-reported clinical history. Using immunoSEQ multiplex PCR, the repertoire was profiled, and TCRdb retains in-frame clones only, with some absent. In the table there are some 240,000 clones, 84% of which are singletons. Sequencing was done on a sample of PBMCs or T cells enriched from blood (not recorded which). The clonotype comes from a man aged 25-45 years with acute COVID-19.

CDR3 in amino acids: CASRRGQGGTEAFF. DNA of the CDR3: TGTGCCAGCAGGCGAGGACAGGGCGGAACTGAAGCTTTCTTT. The chain has TRBV3-1 (or the pseudogene TRBV3-2) and TRBJ1-1, with TRBD1 matching 8 bases. The V segment lost 6 bases and the J segment 5 bases; nucleotides outside the gene matches: 8. This CDR3 contains 14 residues. Germline V gene sequence: CDR1 LGHDT, CDR2 YNNKEL (reference sequence).